A single T cell receptor beta chain is shown here with its context. The clone's antigen remains unknown. Base-call qualities are not available, and no considerably larger clone is one nucleotide away. The data belong to a study of T cell responses to AZD1222 COVID-19 vaccine listed by TCRdb under 2021. In terms of the full investigation: TCR sequencing covered over 230 trial participants: some 210 given two doses of AZD1222 and 26 given two doses of MenACWY control vaccine. Trial participants were enrolled into age subgroups of 18-55, 56-69 and 70-plus years, which contained about 160, 30 and 59 TCR-sequenced participants, respectively.

The CDR3 regions of human TCRbeta chains were analyzed by immunosequencing. The authors' pipeline ran thus. TCRs in the repertoires were compared against a reference library of SARS-CoV-2-specific TCRs that had been generated with the MIRA antigen-specificity platform. Breadth meant the fraction of unique TCRs that were SARS-CoV-2-associated, whereas depth meant the fraction of total T cells that were SARS-CoV-2-associated. Using the MIRA data, every spike-specific TCR was mapped to the spike region that the TCR reacted to and assigned to either a CD4 or a CD8 class. Log10-transformed breadth and depth values were compared by one-way ANOVA with Sidak's multiple comparisons tests. Sourced from immuneACCESS, this table was stored by TCRdb with only in-frame sequences that have V and J called. A share of the clones is absent; for the studies checked, an unresolved V gene accounts for under half, and the remainder has no known explanation. V and J calls and clone size are given by that table; D and trimming were obtained from the DNA. This sample comprises 150,000 or so clones, 90% of them detected only once. 5% to 6.5% of the sample comes from the top ten.

What this sample's time point label stands for: about 28 days (+/-7) after the second vaccine dose. AZD1222 recipients whose second dose came at about 4 weeks and those whose second dose came at about 12 weeks were combined into one group, since spike-specific TCR depth and breadth did not differ between the two schedules. Vaccinee samples came from UK trials COV001 and COV002, including a single-blind randomized controlled phase 2/3 trial of AZD1222 (ChAdOx1 nCoV-19) in healthy adults. For TCRbeta chain sequencing, PBMC samples were collected from trial participants at day 0 and at day 28 after the second dose. The junction carries 11 bases between V and J, which are trimmed by 2 bases and 0 bases respectively. CDR1 and CDR2 are drawn from the germline V gene: KGHSH, LQKENI. The CDR3, cysteine through phenylalanine, is 15 amino acids long. The retained sequence is limited to the CDR3, 45 bases, with the frame set at the first base.

Findings and caveats that apply to the study as a whole: Participants were mostly white British and included more females than males, and it was suggested by the authors that clonal diversity may have been underestimated. The 56-69-year group was small, and its depth increase did not reach significance, likely because of low power. The vaccine-associated CD4 TCRs covered the entire spike protein, and the dominant responses fell in regions 160-218 and 743-854. Nearly half of unique spike-specific TCRs reportedly recognized epitopes outside regions mutated in the B.1.351 and B.1.1.7 variants. Conclusions about previously exposed vaccinees are limited because only a handful of AZD1222 recipients were SARS-CoV-2 seropositive at baseline. A significant rise in spike-specific TCR breadth and depth was observed after two AZD1222 doses relative to day 0 and relative to MenACWY recipients. Because no day 14 peak-response samples were available, repertoires were characterized only after the peak T cell response.

The receptor was derived from an adult who received the AZD1222 COVID-19 vaccine. Sequencing used peripheral blood, obtained 28 days after the second AZD1222 dose. The rearranged chain carries TRBV18 and TRBJ2-7, with a weak D call of TRBD2 (6 bases match). CDR3 loop: CASSPLAGSSYEQYF. The DNA reads TGTGCCAGCTCACCATTGGCGGGAAGCTCCTACGAGCAGTACTTC.